The clone carrying this T cell receptor (beta chain) came up many times. Its antigen remains unidentified. For TCR beta, libraries came from quantitative 5'-RACE with molecular barcodes. TCRdb ran MiXCR on the 5' RACE reads and lists one entry per CDR3 protein. The profile shows fewer than 200,000 distinct CDR3 sequences, 15% to 20% of them singletons. These data belong to a study of CD8 T cells in ankylosing spondylitis. V was clipped by 5 bases and J by 6 bases; unmatched bases: 6. This CDR3 comprises 14 residues. Germline V gene data show CDR1 as SGHTA and CDR2 as FQGTGA. Study-wide results and limits: Earlier authors reported some of these motif variants in reactive arthritis synovial fluid and blood. Typical of ankylosing spondylitis blood, it appeared, was a TCR beta motif of under 10 highly homologous variants. Disease-linked clones were CD8+ and relatively rare in peripheral blood.

The clonotype was recovered from a male donor aged 5-30 years with ankylosing spondylitis or in good health (not recorded which). The rearrangement links TRBV7-3 to TRBJ2-1; 8 bases match TRBD2. The sample was blood, either unsorted or a sorted T cell fraction (not recorded which). The CDR3, as DNA: TGTGCCAGCAGCCCCGGGGGGGGGGCCAATGAGCAGTTCTTC. Protein sequence: CASSPGGGANEQFF.